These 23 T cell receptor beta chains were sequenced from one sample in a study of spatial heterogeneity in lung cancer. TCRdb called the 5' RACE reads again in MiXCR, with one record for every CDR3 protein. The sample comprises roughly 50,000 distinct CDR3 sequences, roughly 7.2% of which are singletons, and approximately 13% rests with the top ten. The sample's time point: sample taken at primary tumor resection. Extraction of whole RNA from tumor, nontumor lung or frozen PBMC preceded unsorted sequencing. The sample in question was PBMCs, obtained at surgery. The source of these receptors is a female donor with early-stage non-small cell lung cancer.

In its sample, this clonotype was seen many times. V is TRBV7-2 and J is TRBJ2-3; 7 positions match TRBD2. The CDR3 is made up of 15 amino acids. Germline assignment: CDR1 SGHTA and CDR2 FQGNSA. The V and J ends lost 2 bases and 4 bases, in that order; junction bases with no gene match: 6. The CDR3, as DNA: TGTGCCAGCAGCTTAAGTTTCGGGGGGTCAGATACGCAGTATTTT. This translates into CASSLSFGGSDTQYF.

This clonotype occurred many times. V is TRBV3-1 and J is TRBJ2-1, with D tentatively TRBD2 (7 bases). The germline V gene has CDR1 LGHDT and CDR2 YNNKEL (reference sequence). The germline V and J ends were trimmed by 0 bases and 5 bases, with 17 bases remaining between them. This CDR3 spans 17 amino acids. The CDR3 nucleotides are TGTGCCAGCAGCCAAGAGGAGGGGGGGGCCAGGGACAATGAGCAGTTCTTC. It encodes CASSQEEGGARDNEQFF.

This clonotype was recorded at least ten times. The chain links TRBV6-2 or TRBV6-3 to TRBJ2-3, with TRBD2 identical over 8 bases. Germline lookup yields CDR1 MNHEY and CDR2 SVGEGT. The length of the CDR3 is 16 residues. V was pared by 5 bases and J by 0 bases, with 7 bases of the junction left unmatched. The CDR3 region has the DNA TGTGCCAGCAGTCCACTAGCGGCGAGAAGCACAGATACGCAGTATTTT. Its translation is CASSPLAARSTDTQYF.

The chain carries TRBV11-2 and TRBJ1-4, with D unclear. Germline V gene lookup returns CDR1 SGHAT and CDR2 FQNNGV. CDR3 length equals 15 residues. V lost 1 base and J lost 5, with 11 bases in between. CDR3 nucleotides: TGTGCCAGCAGCTTAGGGTCTGGGTGGAATGAAAAACTGTTTTTT. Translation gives CASSLGSGWNEKLFF.

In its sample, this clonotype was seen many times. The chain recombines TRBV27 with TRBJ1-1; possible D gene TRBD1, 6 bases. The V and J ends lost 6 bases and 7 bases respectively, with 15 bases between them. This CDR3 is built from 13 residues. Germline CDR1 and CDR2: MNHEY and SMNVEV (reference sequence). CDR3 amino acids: CASRGWGRGEAFF. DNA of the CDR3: TGTGCCAGCAGGGGATGGGGGCGCGGTGAAGCTTTCTTT.

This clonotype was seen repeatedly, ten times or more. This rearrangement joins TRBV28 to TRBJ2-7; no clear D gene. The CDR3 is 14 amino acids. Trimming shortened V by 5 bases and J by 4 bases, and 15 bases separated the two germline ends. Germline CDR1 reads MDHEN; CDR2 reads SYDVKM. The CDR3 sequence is CASSRAVPKYEQYF. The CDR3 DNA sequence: TGTGCCAGCAGTCGGGCCGTACCCAAATACGAGCAGTACTTC.

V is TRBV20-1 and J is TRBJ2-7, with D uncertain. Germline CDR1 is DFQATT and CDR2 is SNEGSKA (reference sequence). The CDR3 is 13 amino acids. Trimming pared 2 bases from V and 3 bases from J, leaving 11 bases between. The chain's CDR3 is CSARPMHSYEQYF. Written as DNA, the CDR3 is TGCAGTGCTAGACCCATGCATAGCTACGAGCAGTACTTC.

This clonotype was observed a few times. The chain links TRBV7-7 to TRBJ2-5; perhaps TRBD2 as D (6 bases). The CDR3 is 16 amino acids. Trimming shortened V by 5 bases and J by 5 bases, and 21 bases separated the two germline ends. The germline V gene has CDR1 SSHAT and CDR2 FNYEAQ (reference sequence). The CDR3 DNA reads TGTGCCAGCAGCCCTACCGTCTCCTACCGGGGGGAGACCCAGTACTTC. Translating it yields CASSPTVSYRGETQYF.

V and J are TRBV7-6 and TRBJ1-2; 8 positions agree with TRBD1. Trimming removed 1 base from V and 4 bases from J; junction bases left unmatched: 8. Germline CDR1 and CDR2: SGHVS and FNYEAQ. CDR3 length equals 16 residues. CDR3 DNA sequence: TGTGCCAGCAGCTTAGAGATGAGGGGACAGGCCTATGGCTACACCTTC. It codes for CASSLEMRGQAYGYTF.

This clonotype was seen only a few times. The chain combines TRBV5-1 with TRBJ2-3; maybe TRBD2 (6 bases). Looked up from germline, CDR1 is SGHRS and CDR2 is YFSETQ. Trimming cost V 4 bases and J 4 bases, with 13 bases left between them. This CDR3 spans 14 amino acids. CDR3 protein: CASSIGGVADTQYF. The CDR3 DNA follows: TGCGCCAGCAGCATTGGCGGGGTGGCAGATACGCAGTATTTT.

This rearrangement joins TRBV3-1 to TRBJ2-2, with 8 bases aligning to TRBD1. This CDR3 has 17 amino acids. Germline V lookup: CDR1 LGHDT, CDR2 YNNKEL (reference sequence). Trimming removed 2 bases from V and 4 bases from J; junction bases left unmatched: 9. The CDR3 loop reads CASSQRRQGIGTGELFF. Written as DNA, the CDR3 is TGTGCCAGCAGCCAACGGAGACAGGGGATTGGCACCGGGGAGCTGTTTTTT.

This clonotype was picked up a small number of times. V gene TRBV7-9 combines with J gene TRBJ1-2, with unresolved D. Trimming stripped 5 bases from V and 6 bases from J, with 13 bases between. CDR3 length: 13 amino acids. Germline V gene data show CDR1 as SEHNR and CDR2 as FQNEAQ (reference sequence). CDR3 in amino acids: CASSPDTSDGYTF. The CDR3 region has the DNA TGTGCCAGCAGCCCCGACACCTCCGATGGCTACACCTTC. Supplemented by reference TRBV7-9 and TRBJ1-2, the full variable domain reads DTGVSQNPRHKITKRGQNVTFRCDPISEHNRLYWYRQTLGQGPEFLTYFQNEAQLEKSRLLSDRFSAERPKGSFSTLEIQRTEQGDSAMYLCASSPDTSDGYTFGSGTRLTVV.

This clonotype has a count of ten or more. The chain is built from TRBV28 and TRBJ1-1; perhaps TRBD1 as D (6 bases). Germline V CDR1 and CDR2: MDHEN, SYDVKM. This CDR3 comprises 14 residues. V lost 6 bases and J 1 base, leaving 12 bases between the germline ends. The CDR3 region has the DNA TGTGCCAGCAGAATGGACAGACCGAACACTGAAGCTTTCTTT. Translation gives CASRMDRPNTEAFF.

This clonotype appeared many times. Here the CDR3 reads CASSQGGGDQPQHF. The DNA for the CDR3 is TGTGCCAGCAGCCAAGGGGGAGGGGATCAGCCCCAGCATTTT. The V and J genes are TRBV4-2 and TRBJ1-5, with D maybe TRBD1 (5 bases). There are 14 residues in the CDR3. V was cut by 1 base and J by 5 bases, with 9 bases left in between. Germline values: CDR1 LGHNA, CDR2 YNFKEQ.

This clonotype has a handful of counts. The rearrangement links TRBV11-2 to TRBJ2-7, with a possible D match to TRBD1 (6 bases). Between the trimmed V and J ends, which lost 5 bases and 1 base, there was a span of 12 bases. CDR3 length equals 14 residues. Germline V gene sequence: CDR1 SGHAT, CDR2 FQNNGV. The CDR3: CASSTGTRSYEQYF. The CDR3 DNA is TGTGCCAGCAGCACCGGGACACGATCCTACGAGCAGTACTTC.

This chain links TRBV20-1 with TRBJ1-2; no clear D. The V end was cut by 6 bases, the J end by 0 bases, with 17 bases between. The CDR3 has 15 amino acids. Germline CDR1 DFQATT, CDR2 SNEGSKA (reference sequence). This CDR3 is CSAQGQLTANYGYTF. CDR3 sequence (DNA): TGCAGTGCCCAAGGGCAATTAACAGCTAACTATGGCTACACCTTC.

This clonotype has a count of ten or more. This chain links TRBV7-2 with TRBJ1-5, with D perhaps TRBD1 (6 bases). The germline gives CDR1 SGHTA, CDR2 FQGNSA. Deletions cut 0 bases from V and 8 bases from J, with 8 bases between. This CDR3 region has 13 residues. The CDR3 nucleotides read TGTGCCAGCAGCTTAGCGAGGGGGGAGCCCCAGCATTTT. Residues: CASSLARGEPQHF.

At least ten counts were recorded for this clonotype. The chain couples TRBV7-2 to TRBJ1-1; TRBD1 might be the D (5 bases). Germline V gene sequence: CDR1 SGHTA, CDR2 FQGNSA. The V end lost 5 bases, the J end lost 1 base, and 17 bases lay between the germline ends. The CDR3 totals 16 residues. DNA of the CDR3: TGTGCCAGCAGCCGAAATCCGGGGACGGAGAACACTGAAGCTTTCTTT. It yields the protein CASSRNPGTENTEAFF.

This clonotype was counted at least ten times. The CDR3 spells CASSLAGMNEQFF. The CDR3 DNA reads TGTGCCAGCAGTCTAGCCGGGATGAATGAGCAGTTCTTC. V is TRBV27 and J is TRBJ2-1, with D possibly being TRBD2 (5 bases). The CDR3 totals 13 residues. Germline CDR1 and CDR2: MNHEY and SMNVEV (reference sequence). V gave up 5 bases and J gave up 7 bases, with 12 bases separating them.

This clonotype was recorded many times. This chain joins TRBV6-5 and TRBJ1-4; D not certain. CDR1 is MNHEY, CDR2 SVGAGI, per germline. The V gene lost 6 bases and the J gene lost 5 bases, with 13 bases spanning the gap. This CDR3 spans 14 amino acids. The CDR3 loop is CASRYRGSNEKLFF. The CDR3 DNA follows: TGTGCCAGCAGATACCGGGGATCAAATGAAAAACTGTTTTTT.

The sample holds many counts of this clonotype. CDR3 sequence: CASSQASKQGVEGNQPQHF. The CDR3, as DNA: TGTGCCAGCAGCCAAGCCTCCAAACAGGGGGTTGAAGGTAATCAGCCCCAGCATTTT. The J gene is TRBJ1-5, the V gene TRBV14; 8 bases match TRBD1. The CDR3 is made up of 19 amino acids. CDR1 is SGHDN and CDR2 is FVKESK in the germline V gene. J was trimmed by 4 bases and V by 1 base; bases with no gene match: 15.

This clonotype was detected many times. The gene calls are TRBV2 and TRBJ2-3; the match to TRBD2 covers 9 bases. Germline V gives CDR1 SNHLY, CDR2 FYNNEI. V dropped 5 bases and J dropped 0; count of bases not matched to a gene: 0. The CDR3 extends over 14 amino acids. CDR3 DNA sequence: TGTGCCAGCAGTCTAGCGGGGAGCACAGATACGCAGTATTTT. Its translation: CASSLAGSTDTQYF.

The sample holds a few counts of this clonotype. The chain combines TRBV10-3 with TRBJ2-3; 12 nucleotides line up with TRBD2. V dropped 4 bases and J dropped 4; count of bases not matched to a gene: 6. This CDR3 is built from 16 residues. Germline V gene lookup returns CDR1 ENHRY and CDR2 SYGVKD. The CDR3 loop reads CAISAYTSGGPDTQYF. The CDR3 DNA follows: TGTGCCATCAGTGCTTATACTAGCGGGGGGCCAGATACGCAGTATTTT.